This T cell receptor beta chain is drawn from a study of OX40 agonist ivuxolimab in advanced cancers. The overall study: Patients assigned to dose escalation were diagnosed with hepatocellular carcinoma, melanoma, renal cell or head and neck cancer. Study findings and constraints: Low normalized T-cell clonal expansion was also seen in some nonresponders. Clonal expansion was seen in CD4+ and CD8+ blood T cells by week 6 at 0.1 to 3.0 mg/kg.

The data were produced by immunoSEQ multiplex PCR, yet TCRdb's version contains in-frame clones alone and is incomplete. The table shows tens of thousands of clones, with roughly 80% occurring only once. Comment on this clone: Its antigen is unidentified.

The CDR3 contains 15 residues. CDR1 MNHEY and CDR2 SMNVEV come from the germline V gene (reference sequence). The V segment lost 6 bases and the J segment 6 bases; nucleotides outside the gene matches: 12. The source material was CD4+ or CD8+ T cells sorted from blood, sampled in a trial of the OX40 agonist ivuxolimab. The clonotype originates from an adult with an advanced solid tumor such as melanoma, head and neck, liver or kidney cancer. The chain couples TRBV27 to TRBJ2-7, with 9 nucleotides matching TRBD1. The chain's CDR3 is CASRARFTGGLEQYF. The CDR3 DNA reads as TGTGCCAGCAGAGCAAGGTTTACAGGGGGCCTCGAGCAGTACTTC.